Shown below are 2 T cell receptor beta chains from a single sample sequenced in a study of shared T cell receptors in the human thymus (dated by TCRdb to about 2021). Libraries were made using the immunoSEQ multiplex PCR assay. The table was pulled from immuneACCESS by TCRdb, which kept in-frame rearrangements only. Such tables lose some clones; where checked, under half of the loss comes from unresolved V genes, and the rest has no known cause. This sample has more than 550,000 clones in its table, and around 85% of those were observed once. The top ten hold 0.008% to 0.011% of the sample. These data were also filed under a second study, of human thymus T cells.

Sequencing used thymocytes. All receptors come from a girl in the first two years of life with a congenital heart defect. Donor details come from another sample of the same person, matched by shared clones.

In this sample, this clone turned up once. The V call is TRBV25-1, the J call TRBJ1-5, with 11 bases matching TRBD1. After removal of 1 base from V and 4 bases from J, the junction contained 9 bases not matched to a gene. CDR3 length: 18 residues. Germline values: CDR1 MGHDK, CDR2 SYGVNS. DNA of the CDR3: TGTGCCAGCAGTGAATCGGACAGGGGGCGGTCATCTAATCAGCCCCAGCATTTT. It codes for CASSESDRGRSSNQPQHF.

The J gene is TRBJ2-3, the V gene TRBV7-2, with 9 bases that match TRBD2. The V gene end was trimmed by 5 bases and the J gene end by 5 bases; junction bases not matched to a gene: 5. Germline CDR1 is SGHTA and CDR2 is FQGNSA. The CDR3 totals 14 residues. Here the CDR3 DNA reads TGTGCCAGCAGCCCGCGGGGGGGCAGAGATACGCAGTATTTT. As protein: CASSPRGGRDTQYF.